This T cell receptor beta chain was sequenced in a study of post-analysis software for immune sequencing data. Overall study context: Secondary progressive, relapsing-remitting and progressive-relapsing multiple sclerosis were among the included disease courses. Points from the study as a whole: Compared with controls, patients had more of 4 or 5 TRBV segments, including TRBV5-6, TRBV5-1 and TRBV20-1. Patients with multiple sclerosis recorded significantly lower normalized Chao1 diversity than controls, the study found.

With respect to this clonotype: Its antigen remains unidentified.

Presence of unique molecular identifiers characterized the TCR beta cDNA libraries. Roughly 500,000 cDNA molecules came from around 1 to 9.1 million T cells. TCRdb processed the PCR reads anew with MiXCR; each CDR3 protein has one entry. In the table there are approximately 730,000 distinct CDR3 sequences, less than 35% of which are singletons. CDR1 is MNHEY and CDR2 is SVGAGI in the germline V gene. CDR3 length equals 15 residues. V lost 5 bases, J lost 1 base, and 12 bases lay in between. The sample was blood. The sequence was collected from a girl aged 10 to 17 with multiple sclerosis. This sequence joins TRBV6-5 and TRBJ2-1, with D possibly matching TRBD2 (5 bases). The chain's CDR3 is CASSLDYLSYNEQFF. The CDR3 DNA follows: TGTGCCAGCAGTCTAGACTATCTATCCTACAATGAGCAGTTCTTC.